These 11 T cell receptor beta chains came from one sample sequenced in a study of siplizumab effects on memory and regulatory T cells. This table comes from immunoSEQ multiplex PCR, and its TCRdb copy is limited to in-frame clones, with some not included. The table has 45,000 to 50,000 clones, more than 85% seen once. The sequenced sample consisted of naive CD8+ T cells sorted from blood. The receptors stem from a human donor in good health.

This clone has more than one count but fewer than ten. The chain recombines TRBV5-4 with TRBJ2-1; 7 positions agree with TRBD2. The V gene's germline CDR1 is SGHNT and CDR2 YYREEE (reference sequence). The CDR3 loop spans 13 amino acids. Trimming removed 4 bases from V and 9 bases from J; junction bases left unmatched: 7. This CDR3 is CASSNGPGGEQFF. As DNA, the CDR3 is TGTGCCAGCAGCAACGGACCGGGAGGTGAGCAGTTCTTC.

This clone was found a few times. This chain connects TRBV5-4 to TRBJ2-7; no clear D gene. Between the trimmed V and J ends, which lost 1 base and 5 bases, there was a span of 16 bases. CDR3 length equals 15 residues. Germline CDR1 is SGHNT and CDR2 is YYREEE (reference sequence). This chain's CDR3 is CASSLWTGSAHEQYF. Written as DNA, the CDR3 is TGTGCCAGCAGCTTGTGGACGGGTTCTGCCCACGAGCAGTACTTC.

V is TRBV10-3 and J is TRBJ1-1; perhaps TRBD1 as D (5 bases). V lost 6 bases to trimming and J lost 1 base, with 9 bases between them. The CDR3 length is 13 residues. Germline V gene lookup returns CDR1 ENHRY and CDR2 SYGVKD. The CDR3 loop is CAISHGGNTEAFF. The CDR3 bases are TGTGCCATCAGCCACGGGGGGAACACTGAAGCTTTCTTT.

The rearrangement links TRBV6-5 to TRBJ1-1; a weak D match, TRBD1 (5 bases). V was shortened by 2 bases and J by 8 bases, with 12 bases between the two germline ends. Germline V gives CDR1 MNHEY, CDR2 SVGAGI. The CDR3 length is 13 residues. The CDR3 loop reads CASSYGGYEEAFF. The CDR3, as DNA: TGTGCCAGCAGTTACGGGGGGTATGAGGAAGCTTTCTTT.

CDR3 bases: TGTGCCAGCAGCCCTATCGGACAGGGGGATGAGCAGTTCTTC. Translating it yields CASSPIGQGDEQFF. V usage is TRBV5-4 and J usage is TRBJ2-1, with TRBD1 matching 10 bases. There are 14 residues in the CDR3. The trim removed 4 bases at V and 8 bases at J, leaving 6 bases unmatched. CDR1 is SGHNT and CDR2 is YYREEE in the germline V gene (reference sequence).

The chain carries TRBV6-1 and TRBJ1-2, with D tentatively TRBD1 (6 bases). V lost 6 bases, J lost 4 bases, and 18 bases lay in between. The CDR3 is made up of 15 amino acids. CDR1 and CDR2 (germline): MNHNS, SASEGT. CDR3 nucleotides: TGTGCCAGCAGCGACCCTCAGGGGATGGTCTATGGCTACACCTTC. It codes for CASSDPQGMVYGYTF.

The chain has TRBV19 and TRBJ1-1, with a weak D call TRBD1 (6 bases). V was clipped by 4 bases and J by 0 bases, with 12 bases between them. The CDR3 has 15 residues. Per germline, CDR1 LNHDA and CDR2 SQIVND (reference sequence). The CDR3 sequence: CASSTAGTMNTEAFF. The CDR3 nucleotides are TGTGCCAGTAGTACGGCAGGGACAATGAACACTGAAGCTTTCTTT.

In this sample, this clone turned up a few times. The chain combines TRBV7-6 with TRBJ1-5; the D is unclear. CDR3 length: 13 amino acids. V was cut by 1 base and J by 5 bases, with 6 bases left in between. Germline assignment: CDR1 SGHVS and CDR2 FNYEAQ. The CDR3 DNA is TGTGCCAGCAGCTTAGACGATGATCAGCCCCAGCATTTT. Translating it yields CASSLDDDQPQHF.

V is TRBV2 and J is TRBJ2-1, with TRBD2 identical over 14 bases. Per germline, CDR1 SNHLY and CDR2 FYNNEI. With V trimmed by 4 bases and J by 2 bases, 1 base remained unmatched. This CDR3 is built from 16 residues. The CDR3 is CASSGTSGGPYNEQFF. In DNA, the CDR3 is TGTGCCAGCAGTGGGACTAGCGGGGGGCCCTACAATGAGCAGTTCTTC. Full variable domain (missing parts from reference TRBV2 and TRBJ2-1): EPEVTQTPSHQVTQMGQEVILRCVPISNHLYFYWYRQILGQKVEFLVSFYNNEISEKSEIFDDQFSVERPDGSNFTLKIRSTKLEDSAMYFCASSGTSGGPYNEQFFGPGTRLTVL.

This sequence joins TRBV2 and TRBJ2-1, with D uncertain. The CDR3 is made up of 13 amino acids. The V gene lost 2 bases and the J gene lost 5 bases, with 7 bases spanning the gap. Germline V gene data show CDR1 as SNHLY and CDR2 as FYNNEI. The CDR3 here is CASSEWVDNEQFF. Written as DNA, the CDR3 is TGTGCCAGCAGTGAATGGGTGGACAATGAGCAGTTCTTC.

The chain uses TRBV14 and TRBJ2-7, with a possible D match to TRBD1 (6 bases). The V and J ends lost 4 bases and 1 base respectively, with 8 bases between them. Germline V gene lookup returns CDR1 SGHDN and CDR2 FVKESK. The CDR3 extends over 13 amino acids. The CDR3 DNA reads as TGTGCCAGCAGCCTGACAGGATCCTACGAGCAGTACTTC. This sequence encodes CASSLTGSYEQYF.